One T cell receptor (beta chain) is described in this entry. Its antigen remains unidentified. This sample was taken from a study of cytomegalovirus exposure and HLA in healthy donors. Regarding the study as a whole: Later on, an analysis found that several of the most significant clusters appeared to be linked to common viral pathogens, which included parvovirus B19.

PCR was performed using 60 Vbeta and 13 Jbeta primers. Repertoires were generated with immunoSEQ multiplex PCR, while TCRdb's copy carries only in-frame clones and drops some. The top ten clones hold under 3% of a sample with more than 80,000 clones, roughly 74% of them seen once. CDR3 length: 11 residues. V was shortened by 5 bases and J by 1 base, with 3 bases between the two germline ends. Germline V lookup: CDR1 MGHDK, CDR2 SYGVNS. The TCR originated in a female donor in good health and CMV-seropositive. The chain combines TRBV25-1 with TRBJ2-7; D remains unclear. Sample: PBMCs. The CDR3 coding sequence is TGTGCCAGCAGTCCATCCTACGAGCAGTACTTC. This gives the protein CASSPSYEQYF.